Sequencing of this T cell receptor (beta chain) was carried out in a study of blood T cell repertoires in COVID-19. Across the study: Acute and convalescent COVID-19 samples came from the United States, Italy and Spain.

TCRdb keeps only in-frame clones here, not all; method: immunoSEQ multiplex PCR. This table holds 130,000 to 150,000 clones, 70% to 90% found once. Trimming at V came to 0 bases and at J to 2 bases, leaving 4 bases not matched to a gene. Germline values: CDR1 SGDLS, CDR2 YYNGEE. The CDR3 has 17 amino acids. This sequence was found in a woman aged 50 to 60 with acute or convalescent COVID-19. This rearrangement joins TRBV9 to TRBJ2-3; 12 bases are a match to TRBD2. The material sequenced was peripheral blood. The CDR3 nucleotides read TGTGCCAGCAGCGTAGGGACTAGCGGGACGCACACAGATACGCAGTATTTT. This sequence encodes CASSVGTSGTHTDTQYF.